These 11 T cell receptor beta chains were sequenced from one sample in a study of CD8 T cells in Susac syndrome. Reverse transcription of 0.5 to 1 ug RNA was performed with random hexamers. TCRdb fed the immunoSEQ multiplex PCR reads into MiXCR, producing one record per CDR3 protein. This sample has about 150,000 distinct CDR3 sequences; 90% to 95% occur once, and the top ten carry over 0.2%. Sample: CD8+ T cells from PBMCs. The receptors originated from a human donor with multiple sclerosis.

The rearrangement joins TRBV12-3 or TRBV12-4 to TRBJ2-2, with TRBD2 matching over 9 bases. There are 16 residues in the CDR3. After removal of 6 bases from V and 1 base from J, the junction contained 6 bases not matched to a gene. The CDR3, as DNA: TGTGCCAGCAGCGGGGTACTAGCGGGGAACACCGGGGAGCTGTTTTTT. Translating gives CASSGVLAGNTGELFF.

V gene TRBV9 combines with J gene TRBJ2-4, with D possibly being TRBD1 or TRBD2 (5 bases each). The CDR3 consists of 15 residues. The germline V gene encodes CDR1 SGDLS and CDR2 YYNGEE. The V end was cut by 4 bases, the J end by 7 bases, with 18 bases between. DNA for the CDR3: TGTGCCAGCAGCCCTGGTTTGTCGTGGGGGAACATTCAGTACTTC. Residues: CASSPGLSWGNIQYF. Complete variable domain (other parts from reference TRBV9 and TRBJ2-4): DSGVTQTPKHLITATGQRVTLRCSPRSGDLSVYWYQQSLDQGLQFLIQYYNGEERAKGNILERFSAQQFPDLHSELNLSSLELGDSALYFCASSPGLSWGNIQYFGAGTRLSVL.

The J gene is TRBJ1-1, the V gene TRBV5-1, with unresolved D. V shed 4 bases and J shed 2 bases, with 9 bases lying between them. Germline V gene lookup returns CDR1 SGHRS and CDR2 YFSETQ. The CDR3 consists of 13 residues. The CDR3 bases are TGCGCCAGCAGCGCCTATTACAACACTGAAGCTTTCTTT. This encodes CASSAYYNTEAFF.

V is TRBV6-2 or TRBV6-3 and J is TRBJ2-2; D remains unclear. The CDR3 covers 12 residues. CDR1 and CDR2 (germline): MNHEY, SVGEGT. The V end was cut by 7 bases, the J end by 5 bases, with 8 bases between. The CDR3 reads CASNSGTGELFF. The DNA of the CDR3 is TGTGCCAGCAACTCCGGAACCGGGGAGCTGTTTTTT.

This rearrangement joins TRBV20-1 to TRBJ1-2; no clear D gene. V was trimmed by 5 bases and J by 11 bases, leaving 9 bases between them. Per germline, CDR1 DFQATT and CDR2 SNEGSKA (reference sequence). This CDR3 is 9 amino acids long. The CDR3 reads CSAPRVYTF. The CDR3 nucleotides read TGCAGTGCTCCCCGGGTGTACACCTTC.

The chain is built from TRBV2 and TRBJ2-7; D may correspond to TRBD1 or TRBD2 (6 bases each). The germline gives CDR1 SNHLY, CDR2 FYNNEI. The length of the CDR3 is 12 residues. The CDR3: CATGAGPYEQYF. The CDR3 coding sequence is TGTGCGACGGGGGCAGGACCCTACGAGCAGTACTTC.

For the CDR3, the DNA is TGTGCCAGCAGCTCGGATTCGGGGCGAAATAGCAATCAGCCCCAGCATTTT. Translation: CASSSDSGRNSNQPQHF. V usage is TRBV5-6 and J usage is TRBJ1-5; TRBD1 might be the D (5 bases). CDR3 length equals 17 residues. The V end lost 3 bases, the J end lost 0 bases, and 16 bases lay between the germline ends. Germline CDR1 and CDR2: SGHDT and YYEEEE.

The J gene is TRBJ2-7, the V gene TRBV4-1; D is unresolved. The germline gives CDR1 MGHRA, CDR2 YSYEKL. This CDR3 spans 15 amino acids. V lost 1 base, J lost 6 bases, and 16 bases lay in between. The CDR3 sequence is CASSQGEFSTGEQYF. CDR3 sequence (DNA): TGCGCCAGCAGCCAAGGCGAGTTTTCTACGGGCGAGCAGTACTTC.

The chain uses TRBV25-1 and TRBJ2-5; a possible D gene is TRBD1 (5 bases). Per the germline V gene, CDR1 is MGHDK and CDR2 is SYGVNS. The CDR3 contains 17 residues. Trimming removed 4 bases from V and 0 bases from J, with 18 bases in between. CDR3 bases: TGTGCCAGCAGTGGGATGAGACAGCCACCCTACCAAGAGACCCAGTACTTC. As protein: CASSGMRQPPYQETQYF.

The rearrangement uses TRBV12-3 or TRBV12-4 and TRBJ2-1; maybe TRBD1 (5 bases). V lost 7 bases to trimming and J lost 0 bases, with 10 bases between them. This CDR3 spans 14 amino acids. CDR3 sequence reads: CASNPDSSYNEQFF. In nucleotides, the CDR3 is TGTGCCAGCAATCCAGACAGCTCCTACAATGAGCAGTTCTTC.

V is TRBV30 and J is TRBJ1-2; no reliable D call. There are 14 residues in the CDR3. Germline CDR1 is GTSNPN and CDR2 is SVGIG (reference sequence). V lost 4 bases, J lost 4 bases, and 16 bases lay in between. As DNA, the CDR3 is TGTGCCTGGACCTATGGGGAACAGCGCTATGGCTACACCTTC. It translates to CAWTYGEQRYGYTF.